Following are 11 T cell receptor beta chains from one sample sequenced in a study of radiotherapy plus CTLA-4 blockade in lung cancer. Sequencing used immunoSEQ multiplex PCR; TCRdb keeps in-frame clones, though not all of them. The sample lists just over 14,000 clones, around 72% occurring once. The specimen was peripheral blood, collected from a patient treated with radiotherapy plus ipilimumab. The source is a human donor with non-small cell lung cancer whose response to radiotherapy plus ipilimumab could not be evaluated.

In its sample, this clone was seen a few times. The J gene is TRBJ1-5, the V gene TRBV9; D ambiguous. This CDR3 contains 15 residues. CDR1 is SGDLS and CDR2 is YYNGEE in the germline V gene. Trimming stripped 5 bases from V and 1 base from J, with 13 bases between. CDR3 protein: CASSADIRSNQPQHF. CDR3 coding DNA: TGTGCCAGCAGTGCTGACATACGAAGCAATCAGCCCCAGCATTTT.

This clone was observed once. The genes are TRBV5-6 and TRBJ2-5, with D possibly matching TRBD2 (5 bases). The J call could be wrong; TRBJ2-7 is a better fit for the DNA end. There are 13 residues in the CDR3. Germline V CDR1 and CDR2: SGHDT, YYEEEE. CDR3 DNA sequence: TGTGCCAGCAGCTTCGGAGGTTCCTACGAGCAGTACTTC. The encoded protein is CASSFGGSYEQYF.

The gene calls are TRBV4-3 and TRBJ1-3; a possible D gene is TRBD1 (6 bases). The CDR3 has 16 amino acids. Germline V lookup: CDR1 LGHNA, CDR2 YSLEER. Trimming shortened V by 0 bases and J by 0 bases, and 9 bases separated the two germline ends. CDR3 residues: CASSQDRGNSGNTIYF. CDR3 sequence (DNA): TGCGCCAGCAGCCAAGACAGGGGAAACTCTGGAAACACCATATATTTT.

The genes are TRBV5-1 and TRBJ1-2; 9 nucleotides agree with TRBD1. This CDR3 has 15 residues. The germline V gene has CDR1 SGHRS and CDR2 YFSETQ. The trim removed 2 bases at V and 3 bases at J, leaving 5 bases unmatched. In DNA, the CDR3 is TGCGCCAGCAGCTTCCTACAGGGGGCCCACTATGGCTACACCTTC. Amino acid sequence: CASSFLQGAHYGYTF. Filled out from reference TRBV5-1 and TRBJ1-2, the complete variable domain reads KAGVTQTPRYLIKTRGQQVTLSCSPISGHRSVSWYQQTPGQGLQFLFEYFSETQRNKGNFPGRFSGRQFSNSRSEMNVSTLELGDSALYLCASSFLQGAHYGYTFGSGTRLTVV.

The chain's CDR3 is CASSYSGGHEQYF. The CDR3 DNA reads TGTGCCAGCAGTTACTCGGGAGGGCACGAGCAGTACTTC. The gene calls are TRBV6-5 and TRBJ2-7; 7 bases line up with TRBD2. With 0 bases clipped from V and 5 bases from J, the junction kept 1 base outside the gene matches. The CDR3 consists of 13 residues. The germline CDR1 and CDR2 sequences are MNHEY and SVGAGI.

The chain carries TRBV4-3 and TRBJ2-3; 8 bases fit TRBD1. The CDR3 is 16 residues long. The J segment lost 7 bases and the V segment lost 0 bases, leaving 9 bases of the junction unmatched. Germline V gives CDR1 LGHNA, CDR2 YSLEER. The CDR3 loop reads CASSQDLAGRGHTQYF. Written as DNA, the CDR3 is TGCGCCAGCAGCCAAGATTTGGCTGGCAGGGGGCATACGCAGTATTTT.

V and J are TRBV5-1 and TRBJ1-6, with D hard to call. Germline-derived CDR1 and CDR2 are SGHRS and YFSETQ. Trimming left V 3 bases short and J 7 bases short, with 11 bases between. The CDR3 loop spans 14 amino acids. CDR3 in amino acids: CASSSDPGNSPLHF. The CDR3 coding sequence is TGCGCCAGCAGCTCGGACCCGGGGAATTCACCCCTCCACTTT. The full variable domain, its missing parts supplied by reference TRBV5-1 and TRBJ1-6, is KAGVTQTPRYLIKTRGQQVTLSCSPISGHRSVSWYQQTPGQGLQFLFEYFSETQRNKGNFPGRFSGRQFSNSRSEMNVSTLELGDSALYLCASSSDPGNSPLHFGNGTRLTVT.

This clone has only a few counts. The chain is built from TRBV7-6 and TRBJ2-3; 8 bases match TRBD2. Trimming at V came to 4 bases and at J to 2 bases, leaving 8 bases not matched to a gene. This CDR3 is 16 amino acids long. Germline lookup yields CDR1 SGHVS and CDR2 FNYEAQ. CDR3 sequence (DNA): TGTGCCAGCAGCTACTCAGCGGGGGCCTTCACAGATACGCAGTATTTT. It codes for CASSYSAGAFTDTQYF.

The gene calls are TRBV19 and TRBJ2-1; 8 bases fit TRBD1. CDR3 size: 14 residues. CDR1 and CDR2 (germline): LNHDA, SQIVND (reference sequence). Trimming removed 5 bases from V and 9 bases from J; junction bases left unmatched: 9. The CDR3 reads CASSAWTGLREQFF. As DNA, the CDR3 is TGTGCCAGTAGTGCATGGACAGGGCTTCGTGAGCAGTTCTTC.

The table lists this clone with a few counts. The chain carries TRBV5-8 and TRBJ1-5, with D possibly matching TRBD1 (5 bases). In germline, CDR1 is SGHTS, CDR2 YDEGEE. This CDR3 is built from 14 residues. V was cut by 0 bases and J by 2 bases, with 6 bases left in between. CDR3 in amino acids: CASSLEQGNQPQHF. CDR3 DNA: TGTGCCAGCAGCTTGGAACAGGGCAATCAGCCCCAGCATTTT.

The chain uses TRBV7-2 and TRBJ2-3; 13 nucleotides line up with TRBD2. Germline V gene data show CDR1 as SGHTA and CDR2 as FQGNSA. V was clipped by 6 bases and J by 5 bases; unmatched bases: 11. This CDR3 is built from 17 residues. CDR3 residues: CASSSLPGLAGIDTQYF. CDR3 nucleotide sequence: TGTGCCAGCAGTTCATTGCCGGGACTAGCGGGGATAGATACGCAGTATTTT.